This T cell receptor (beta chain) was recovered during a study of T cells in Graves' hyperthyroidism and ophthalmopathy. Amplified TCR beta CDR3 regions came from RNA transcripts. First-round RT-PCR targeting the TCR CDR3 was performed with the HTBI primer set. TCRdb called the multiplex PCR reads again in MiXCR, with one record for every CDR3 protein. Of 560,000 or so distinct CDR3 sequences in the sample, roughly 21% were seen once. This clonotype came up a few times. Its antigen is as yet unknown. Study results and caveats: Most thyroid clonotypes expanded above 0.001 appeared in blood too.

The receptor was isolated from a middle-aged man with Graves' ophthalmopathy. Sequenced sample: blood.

The DNA of the CDR3 is TGTGCCAGCAGCCACGGGTGGACCGGGGAGCTGTTTTTT. This gives the protein CASSHGWTGELFF. This chain joins TRBV3-1 and TRBJ2-2; D unclear. V was cut by 3 bases and J by 5 bases, with 7 bases left in between. The CDR3 loop spans 13 amino acids. Looked up from germline, CDR1 is LGHDT and CDR2 is YNNKEL (reference sequence).